Sequencing of this T cell receptor beta chain was carried out in a study of T-cell memory formation after mild COVID-19. General study results and limits: Memory from before infection featured some responding clones, which suggests cross-reactive memory joined.

The CDR3 totals 17 residues. Unmatched junction bases numbered 8, after V lost 2 bases and J lost 3 bases. Germline V lookup: CDR1 SGHRS, CDR2 YFSETQ. TCRdb used MiXCR to reprocess the 5' RACE reads, holding one entry per CDR3 protein. The sample includes 70,000 to 100,000 distinct CDR3 sequences, over 13% of them seen just once. Details on this clonotype: The antigen remains unidentified.

This receptor was obtained from a man between 18 and 29 years old who had mild COVID-19 (a few samples of this study predate the infection). Cell type and time point are not known. Input material: PBMCs or a T cell subset sorted from them (not recorded which). This chain uses TRBV5-1 with TRBJ1-6; 7 bases are a match to TRBD1. This CDR3 is CASSLDGQDLYNSPLHF. The CDR3 DNA reads TGCGCCAGCAGCTTAGATGGACAGGACCTCTATAATTCACCCCTCCACTTT.